The rows below give T cell receptor beta chains drawn from one sample of a study of preoperative IRX-2 immunotherapy in early breast cancer. The repertoire was sequenced with immunoSEQ multiplex PCR; TCRdb's copy has only in-frame clones and lacks some. The data hold some 59,000 clones, with less than 95% observed a single time. This material was collected from a patient treated with IRX-2 immunotherapy. The receptors come from a human donor with breast cancer. Both conserved end residues are part of each CDR3. A D gene is named only where the DNA matches it firmly. Clone size is not always given. Where it is, it says once, few, many or a class for expanded clones.

D gene	V gene	clone size	J gene	CDR3 protein	CDR3 DNA
NA	TRBV18	NA	TRBJ1-5	CASSGTDQPQHF	TGTGCCAGCTCGGGCACAGATCAGCCCCAGCATTTT
NA	TRBV11-2	NA	TRBJ2-2	CASSLGGGGAGELFF	TGTGCCAGCAGCTTGGGAGGGGGGGGTGCCGGGGAGCTGTTTTTT
NA	TRBV7-9	NA	TRBJ1-4	CASSFPLTEKLFF	TGTGCCAGCAGCTTCCCTCTGACCGAAAAACTGTTTTTT
NA	TRBV13	NA	TRBJ1-3	CASSLLAARSGNTIYF	TGTGCCAGCAGCTTATTGGCAGCTCGCTCTGGAAACACCATATATTTT
NA	TRBV5-1	NA	TRBJ1-3	CALMVGDSGNTIYF	TGCGCCCTCATGGTCGGTGACTCTGGAAACACCATATATTTT
NA	TRBV2	few	TRBJ1-5	CASSARRDQPQHF	TGTGCCAGCAGCGCAAGACGGGATCAGCCCCAGCATTTT
TRBD2	TRBV29-1	NA	TRBJ2-5	CSVDSGGNQETQYF	TGCAGCGTTGATAGCGGGGGAAATCAAGAGACCCAGTACTTC
TRBD2	TRBV5-1	NA	TRBJ2-7	CASSPGRGEQYF	TGCGCCAGCAGCCCGGGGAGGGGCGAGCAGTACTTC
NA	TRBV7-3	NA	TRBJ1-1	CASSLRMSTEAFF	TGTGCCAGCAGCCTTCGAATGAGCACTGAAGCTTTCTTT
TRBD1	TRBV5-6	NA	TRBJ2-7	CASSKDRGFRYEQYF	TGTGCCAGCAGCAAGGACAGGGGCTTTAGATACGAGCAGTACTTC
NA	TRBV7-9	NA	TRBJ2-7	CASSPRGTATYEQYF	TGTGCCAGCAGCCCCAGGGGTACAGCCACCTACGAGCAGTACTTC
TRBD2	TRBV11-2	NA	TRBJ2-2	CAPPREREKMTGELFF	TGTGCCCCCCCGAGAGAGCGGGAGAAGATGACCGGGGAGCTGTTTTTT
TRBD2	TRBV11-3	NA	TRBJ2-7	CASSLLAGDGEQYF	TGTGCCAGCAGCTTACTAGCGGGAGATGGCGAGCAGTACTTC
TRBD2	TRBV9	NA	TRBJ2-3	CASSPSGGTSLYF	TGTGCCAGCAGCCCATCCGGGGGGACTAGTCTGTATTTT
NA	TRBV19	NA	TRBJ1-2	CASSAMAYGYTF	TGTGCCAGTAGTGCAATGGCCTATGGCTACACCTTC
NA	TRBV27	NA	TRBJ1-5	CASSPGTGNQPQHF	TGTGCCAGCAGTCCCGGGACGGGAAATCAGCCCCAGCATTTT
TRBD2	TRBV7-8	NA	TRBJ2-5	CASSLEHRTSGSRGKETQYF	TGTGCCAGCAGCTTAGAACATAGGACTAGCGGGAGTCGGGGAAAAGAGACCCAGTACTTC
NA	TRBV28	NA	TRBJ2-2	CASSLFFWRGANTGELFF	TGTGCCAGCAGTTTATTTTTTTGGCGCGGGGCGAACACCGGGGAGCTGTTTTTT
NA	TRBV27	NA	TRBJ2-6	CASSLRTGLSPSGANVLTF	TGTGCCAGCAGTTTAAGAACGGGACTGTCACCCTCTGGGGCCAACGTCCTGACTTTC
NA	TRBV6-5	NA	TRBJ1-4	CASRLGGPTNEKLFF	TGTGCCAGCAGGCTGGGGGGCCCGACTAATGAAAAACTGTTTTTT